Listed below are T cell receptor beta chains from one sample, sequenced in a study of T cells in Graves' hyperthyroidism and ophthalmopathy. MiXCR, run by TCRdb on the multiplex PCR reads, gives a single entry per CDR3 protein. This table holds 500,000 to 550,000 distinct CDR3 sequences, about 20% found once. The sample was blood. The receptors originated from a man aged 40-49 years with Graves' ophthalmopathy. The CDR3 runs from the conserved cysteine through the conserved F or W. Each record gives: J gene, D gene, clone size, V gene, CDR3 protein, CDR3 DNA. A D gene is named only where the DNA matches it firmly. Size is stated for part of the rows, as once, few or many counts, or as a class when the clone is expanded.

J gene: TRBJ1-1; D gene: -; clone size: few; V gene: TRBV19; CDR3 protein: CASSMTMGAHTEAFF; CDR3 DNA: TGTGCCAGTAGTATGACCATGGGGGCTCACACTGAAGCTTTCTTT
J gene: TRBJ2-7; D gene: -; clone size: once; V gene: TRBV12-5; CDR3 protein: CAGGLITRQDSYEQYF; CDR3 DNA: TGTGCTGGTGGTTTGATAACGAGACAGGACTCCTACGAGCAGTACTTC
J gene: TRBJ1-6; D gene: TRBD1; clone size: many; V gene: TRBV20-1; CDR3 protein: CSARGQGVSYNSPLHF; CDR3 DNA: TGCAGTGCTAGAGGACAGGGGGTGTCCTATAATTCACCCCTCCACTTT
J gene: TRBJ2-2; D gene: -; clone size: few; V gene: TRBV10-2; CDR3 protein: CASSESPGGGNTGELFF; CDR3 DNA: TGCGCCAGCAGTGAGTCGCCGGGCGGCGGGAACACCGGGGAGCTGTTTTTT
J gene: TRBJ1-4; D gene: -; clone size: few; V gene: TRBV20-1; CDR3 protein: CSARDPRRGTNEKLFF; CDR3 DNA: TGCAGTGCTAGAGACCCGCGAAGGGGGACTAATGAAAAACTGTTTTTT
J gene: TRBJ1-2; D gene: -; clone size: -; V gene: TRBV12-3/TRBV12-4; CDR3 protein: CASSFIYGYTF; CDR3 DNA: TGTGCCAGCAGTTTTATCTATGGCTACACCTTC
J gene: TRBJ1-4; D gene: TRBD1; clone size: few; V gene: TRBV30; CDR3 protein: CACSTGGAGEKLFF; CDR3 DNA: TGTGCCTGTTCCACAGGGGGCGCGGGTGAAAAACTGTTTTTT
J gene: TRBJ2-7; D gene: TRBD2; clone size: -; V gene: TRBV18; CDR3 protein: CASSAEEGAGGVAEQYF; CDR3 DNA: TGTGCCAGCTCGGCCGAAGAGGGAGCGGGGGGAGTGGCCGAGCAGTACTTC
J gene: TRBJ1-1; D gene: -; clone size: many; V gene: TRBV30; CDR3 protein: CAWDRENTEAFF; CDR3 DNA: TGTGCCTGGGACCGGGAGAACACTGAAGCTTTCTTT
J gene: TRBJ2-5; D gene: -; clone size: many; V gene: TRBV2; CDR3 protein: CASGSAQGGLETQYF; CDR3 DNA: TGTGCCAGCGGGTCGGCGCAGGGCGGGTTAGAGACCCAGTACTTC
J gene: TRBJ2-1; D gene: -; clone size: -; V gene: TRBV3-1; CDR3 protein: CASSQSLGLSENEQFF; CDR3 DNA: TGTGCCAGCAGCCAGTCTTTGGGGCTATCTGAGAATGAGCAGTTCTTC
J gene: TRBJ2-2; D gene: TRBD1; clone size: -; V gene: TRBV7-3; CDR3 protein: CASSPVVDRGATGELFF; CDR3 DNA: TGTGCCAGCAGCCCCGTCGTCGACAGGGGTGCCACCGGGGAGCTGTTTTTT
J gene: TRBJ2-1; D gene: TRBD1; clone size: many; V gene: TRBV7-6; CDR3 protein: CASSLTSQTGNEQFF; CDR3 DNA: TGTGCCAGCAGCTTAACAAGTCAGACAGGGAATGAGCAGTTCTTC
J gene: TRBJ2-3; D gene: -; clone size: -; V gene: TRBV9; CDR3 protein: CASSVDPRGTWDTQYF; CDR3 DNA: TGTGCCAGCAGCGTAGACCCTAGGGGCACATGGGATACGCAGTATTTT
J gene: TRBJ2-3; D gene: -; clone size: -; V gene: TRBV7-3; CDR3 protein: CASSLGSGYTDTQYF; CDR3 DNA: TGTGCCAGCAGCTTGGGTAGCGGTTACACAGATACGCAGTATTTT
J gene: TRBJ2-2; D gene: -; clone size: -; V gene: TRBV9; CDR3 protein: CASSVNLDYANTGELFF; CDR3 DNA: TGTGCCAGCAGCGTGAATCTTGACTATGCGAACACCGGGGAGCTGTTTTTT
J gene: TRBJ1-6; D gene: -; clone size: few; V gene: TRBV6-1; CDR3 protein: CASRTQGGSRSPLHF; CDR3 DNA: TGTGCCAGCAGAACTCAAGGTGGTTCAAGGTCACCCCTCCACTTT
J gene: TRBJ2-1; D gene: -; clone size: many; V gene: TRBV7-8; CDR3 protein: CASSPSDLRGEQFF; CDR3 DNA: TGTGCCAGCAGCCCGTCGGACCTCCGGGGTGAGCAGTTCTTC